This section outlines one TCR beta chain sequence together with its context. Authors' analysis steps: Estimated nucleated cell counts came from reference gene primer amplification. Some clones are missing from TCRdb's copy, which holds only in-frame ones; the method was immunoSEQ multiplex PCR. V and J calls and clone size come straight from that table; D and trimming were deduced from the DNA. The table lists 95,000 to 150,000 clones, about 83% of them singletons. These data come from a study of blood T cell repertoires in COVID-19. The V gene's germline CDR1 is SGHNT and CDR2 YYREEE (reference sequence). The CDR3 consists of 15 residues. Trimming left V 0 bases short and J 4 bases short, with 11 bases between.

This TCR came from a woman in her 30s who had recovered from COVID-19. The chain links TRBV5-4 to TRBJ1-3; D may be TRBD1 (6 bases). Sequenced: PBMCs or T cells enriched from blood (not recorded which). The CDR3 sequence: CASSLGGPAGNTIYF. CDR3 nucleotide sequence: TGTGCCAGCAGCTTGGGGGGGCCCGCAGGAAACACCATATATTTT.